Presented here are 15 T cell receptor beta chains from one specimen sequenced in a study of metastatic and nonmetastatic thyroid tumors. Ahead of thyroid surgery, no patient had received treatment of any kind. TCRdb re-called clones from the PCR reads using MiXCR. The repertoire includes around 15,000 clones, 33% of them detected once, and roughly 13% sits in the top ten. Sequencing input: tumor tissue. These receptors came from a male donor with papillary thyroid cancer or a benign thyroid nodule (not recorded which). Some clones in this sample may be carry-over from other donors' samples.

In its sample, this clone is medium-sized. V is TRBV6-2 or TRBV6-3 and J is TRBJ2-3, with a weak D call TRBD2 (6 bases). V lost 2 bases and J lost 4, with 10 bases in between. Per germline, CDR1 MNHEY and CDR2 SVGEGT. CDR3 size: 14 residues. The CDR3 loop reads CASSYPGTSDTQYF. The CDR3 bases are TGTGCCAGCAGTTACCCCGGGACTTCAGATACGCAGTATTTT.

The rearrangement uses TRBV29-1 and TRBJ2-7; D is unclear. V lost 7 bases to trimming and J lost 6 bases, with 16 bases between them. Germline lookup yields CDR1 SQVTM and CDR2 ANQGSEA. CDR3 length equals 12 residues. As DNA, the CDR3 is TGCAGCGGTCCGGGCCATGGATCCGAGCAGTACTTC. Translation: CSGPGHGSEQYF.

This clone showed up just a few times. V usage is TRBV20-1 and J usage is TRBJ1-5, with D possibly being TRBD1 (5 bases). Germline lookup yields CDR1 DFQATT and CDR2 SNEGSKA (reference sequence). The V and J ends lost 0 bases and 4 bases respectively, with 10 bases between them. The CDR3 has 14 residues. For the CDR3, the DNA is TGCAGTGCTAGAGATACGCAGGGTAATCAGCCCCAGCATTTT. Amino acids: CSARDTQGNQPQHF.

This clone occurred many times. The chain has TRBV5-5 and TRBJ1-4; D call uncertain. CDR1 SGHKS and CDR2 YYEKEE come from the germline V gene (reference sequence). The CDR3 is 13 residues long. V shed 0 bases and J shed 8 bases, with 8 bases lying between them. The CDR3 is CASSLGVHEKLFF. The CDR3 nucleotides read TGTGCCAGCAGCTTGGGGGTCCACGAAAAACTGTTTTTT.

The chain joins TRBV25-1 to TRBJ2-7; D is unclear. The CDR3 is made up of 14 amino acids. The germline gives CDR1 MGHDK, CDR2 SYGVNS. Trimming shortened V by 3 bases and J by 0 bases, and 9 bases separated the two germline ends. CDR3 sequence: CASSDSRASYEQYF. Written as DNA, the CDR3 is TGTGCCAGCAGTGATTCCCGGGCCTCCTACGAGCAGTACTTC.

This clone has at least ten counts. This chain uses TRBV28 with TRBJ2-7; D ambiguous. Looked up from germline, CDR1 is MDHEN and CDR2 is SYDVKM. Trimming took off 5 bases at V and 6 bases at J, with 20 bases between the two ends. The length of the CDR3 is 15 residues. CDR3: CASSPISPGSLEQYF. CDR3 sequence (DNA): TGTGCCAGCAGTCCAATCTCCCCCGGATCTCTCGAGCAGTACTTC.

This clone was recorded at least ten times. The gene calls are TRBV15 and TRBJ1-5, with D unresolved. V was pared by 0 bases and J by 9 bases, with 9 bases between. Germline assignment: CDR1 LNHNV and CDR2 YYDKDF (reference sequence). The CDR3 runs to 13 residues. CDR3 loop: CATSRDLRSPQHF. CDR3 coding DNA: TGTGCCACCAGCAGAGATCTCAGATCGCCCCAGCATTTT.

This clone showed up many times. CDR3 region: CASSASPTNTEAFF. Here the CDR3 DNA reads TGTGCCAGCAGTGCCTCCCCCACGAACACTGAAGCTTTCTTT. V gene TRBV6-4 combines with J gene TRBJ1-1; the D is unclear. The length of the CDR3 is 14 residues. Trimming stripped 4 bases from V and 1 base from J, with 10 bases between. Germline values: CDR1 MRHNA, CDR2 SNTAGT.

This clone was detected only a few times. The rearrangement uses TRBV27 and TRBJ1-6; D not resolved. This CDR3 is built from 14 residues. V was clipped by 6 bases and J by 1 base, with 7 bases between them. The germline gives CDR1 MNHEY, CDR2 SMNVEV (reference sequence). The chain's CDR3 is CASSRGSYNSPLHF. In DNA, the CDR3 is TGTGCCAGCAGCCGAGGGTCCTATAATTCACCCCTCCACTTT.

This clone was picked up a small number of times. The CDR3 sequence: CASSIDRASGNTIYF. The CDR3 DNA reads TGTGCCAGTAGTATAGATCGAGCATCTGGAAACACCATATATTTT. The rearrangement joins TRBV19 to TRBJ1-3, with D uncertain. Germline values: CDR1 LNHDA, CDR2 SQIVND (reference sequence). V lost 0 bases and J lost 1, with 7 bases in between. There are 15 residues in the CDR3. Together with reference TRBV19 and TRBJ1-3, the CDR3 gives the full variable domain: DGGITQSPKYLFRKEGQNVTLSCEQNLNHDAMYWYRQDPGQGLRLIYYSQIVNDFQKGDIAEGYSVSREKKESFPLTVTSAQKNPTAFYLCASSIDRASGNTIYFGEGSWLTVV.

Ten or more counts support this clone. The chain uses TRBV10-2 and TRBJ1-2; 12 positions match TRBD1. V shed 6 bases, J shed 8 bases, and the junction held 10 bases outside the gene matches. This CDR3 spans 15 amino acids. Looked up from germline, CDR1 is WSHSY and CDR2 is SAAADI. Here the CDR3 DNA reads TGCGCCAGCAGAGCGGGACAGGGGGCGTTAAGGGGCTACACCTTC. This sequence encodes CASRAGQGALRGYTF.

With regard to this clone: The junction departs from the called germline gene at one end, perhaps through a read error. The chain carries TRBV19 and TRBJ1-2; D is uncertain. The CDR3 is 17 residues long. The germline V gene encodes CDR1 LNHDA and CDR2 SQIVND (reference sequence). This chain's CDR3 is CSSSPLSGIIWNNGHTF. The CDR3 nucleotides read TGTTCCAGTAGCCCACTATCCGGGATCATTTGGAACAATGGCCACACCTTC.

This clone came up many times. As DNA, the CDR3 is TGTGCCAGCAGCTGGACATCGGCAGGGGGCCCAGATACGCAGTATTTT. Translated: CASSWTSAGGPDTQYF. The V call is TRBV5-5, the J call TRBJ2-3; 8 nucleotides line up with TRBD1. The germline CDR1 and CDR2 sequences are SGHKS and YYEKEE (reference sequence). Trimming removed 3 bases from V and 4 bases from J; junction bases left unmatched: 10. This CDR3 comprises 16 residues.

A word on this clone: At one of its ends the junction is not consistent with the germline gene, which may arise from a read error. The chain has TRBV5-1 and TRBJ2-7; 10 nucleotides line up with TRBD1. CDR1 is SGHRS, CDR2 YFSETQ, per germline. CDR3 size: 14 residues. The CDR3 coding sequence is TGCGCCAGCAGGTTGGGACAGGGGTCATACGAGCAGTACTTC. Its protein is CASRLGQGSYEQYF.

Concerning this clone itself: With a much larger clone just one base away, this may be a read error. The V call is TRBV18, the J call TRBJ2-7; D is possibly TRBD2 (6 bases). Germline V gene sequence: CDR1 KGHSH, CDR2 LQKENI. This CDR3 region has 14 residues. Trimming took 3 bases from V and 9 from J, leaving 18 bases between them. The CDR3 reads CASSPYPGLDGQYF. DNA for the CDR3: TGTGCCAGCTCACCTTATCCGGGACTCGACGGGCAGTACTTC.